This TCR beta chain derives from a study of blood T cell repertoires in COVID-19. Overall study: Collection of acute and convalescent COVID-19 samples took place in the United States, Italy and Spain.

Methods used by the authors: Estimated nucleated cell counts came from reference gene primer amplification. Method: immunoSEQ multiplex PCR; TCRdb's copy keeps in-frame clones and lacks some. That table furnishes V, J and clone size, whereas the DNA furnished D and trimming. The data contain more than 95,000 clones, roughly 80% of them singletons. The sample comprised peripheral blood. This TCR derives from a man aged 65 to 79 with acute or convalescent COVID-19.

In DNA form, the CDR3 reads TGTGCCAGCAGAAGCCTTCAAGAGACCCAGTACTTC. Encoded protein: CASRSLQETQYF. V usage is TRBV2 and J usage is TRBJ2-5; D unresolved. V was trimmed by 6 bases and J by 2 bases, leaving 7 bases between them. From germline, CDR1 is SNHLY and CDR2 FYNNEI. The CDR3 runs 12 residues. Looking up the rest from reference TRBV2 and TRBJ2-5 gives the full variable domain: EPEVTQTPSHQVTQMGQEVILRCVPISNHLYFYWYRQILGQKVEFLVSFYNNEISEKSEIFDDQFSVERPDGSNFTLKIRSTKLEDSAMYFCASRSLQETQYFGPGTRLLVL.